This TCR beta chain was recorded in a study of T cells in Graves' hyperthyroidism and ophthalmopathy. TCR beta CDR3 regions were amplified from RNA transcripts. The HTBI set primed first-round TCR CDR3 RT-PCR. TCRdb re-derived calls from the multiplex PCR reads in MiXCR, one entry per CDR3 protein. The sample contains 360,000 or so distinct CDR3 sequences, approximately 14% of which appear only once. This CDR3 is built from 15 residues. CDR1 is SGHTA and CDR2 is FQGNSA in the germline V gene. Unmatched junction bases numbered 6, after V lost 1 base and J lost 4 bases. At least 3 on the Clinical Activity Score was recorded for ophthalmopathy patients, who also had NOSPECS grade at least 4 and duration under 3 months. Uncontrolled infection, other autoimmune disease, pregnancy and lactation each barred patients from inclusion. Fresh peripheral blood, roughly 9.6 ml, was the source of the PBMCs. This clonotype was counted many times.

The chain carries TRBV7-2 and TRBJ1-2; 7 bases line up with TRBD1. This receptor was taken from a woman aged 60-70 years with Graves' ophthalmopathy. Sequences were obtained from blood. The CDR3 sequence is CASSLETGLGYGYTF. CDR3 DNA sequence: TGTGCCAGCAGCTTAGAGACAGGGCTCGGCTATGGCTACACCTTC.